This entry is about one T cell receptor (beta chain). Its antigen target is currently unknown. There are no base qualities to consult, and no much larger clone falls within one base. Blood samples were collected up to 4 times in the first month after transplant and then at least monthly when available. The sample originates from a study of graft-versus-host responses after intestinal transplantation (dated by TCRdb to the early 2020s). Some background on the complete study: Multivisceral, liver-intestinal, or isolated intestinal transplants were received by the recipients. The cohort enrolled about two dozen intestinal transplant recipients including one retransplant, and 3 patients lacking pretransplant specimens were excluded. A peak of at least 4% donor T cells among recipient peripheral blood mononuclear cells was the definition used for donor T cell macrochimerism. Alloreactive clones were identified by sequencing pre-transplant mixed lymphocyte reaction products and comparing them with unstimulated pre-transplant donor and recipient T cells. Bulk TCR-beta CDR3 sequencing was used to track graft-versus-host and host-versus-graft alloreactive T cell clones in the graft, circulation and bone marrow after intestinal transplantation. Rather than going through the commercial service, samples from three later patients were sequenced in-house on an Illumina MiSeq and processed with MiXCR. Every recipient was given anti-thymocyte globulin induction, then maintenance tacrolimus and steroids for 2 to 4 years. The investigation overall reported the following: The conclusions were limited by the relatively low number and heterogeneity of the intestinal transplant patients. In patients with donor T cell macrochimerism, the allografts had high GvH to HvG T cell clonal ratios. GvH clones turned up in recipient bone marrow, with some appearing earlier in ileal mucosa or blood, a pattern consistent with an intestinal mucosal origin. Peak levels of circulating GvH clones were associated with declines in HvG clones early after transplant.

Library prep was done by the immunoSEQ multiplex PCR assay. For most patients, genomic DNA was subjected to high-throughput TCR-beta CDR3 sequencing by Adaptive Biotechnologies. The authors' analysis ran thus. TCR sequencing data for roughly 20 patients were retrieved from Adaptive's ImmunoSEQ software; three other patients were processed with MiXCR and VDJtools. CDR3 nucleotide sequences shared between donor and recipient were removed because their origin could not be assigned. To be classed as alloreactive, a clone needed at least 2-fold expansion over unstimulated cells and a minimum CFSE-low frequency of 0.002% (template counts) or 0.001% (read counts). Clones were considered mappable if detected in sequenced pre-transplant spleen, lymph node, or MLR CFSE-low populations of the donor or recipient. The cumulative frequency of alloreactive clones was calculated as a percentage of all sequences, weighted by copy number. TCRdb obtained this table from immuneACCESS and retained in-frame rearrangements with V and J assigned. These tables miss some clones; where compared with another copy, unresolved V genes account for less than half of the shortfall, and the remainder is unexplained. V and J calls and clone size are those listed in that table; D and trimming were worked out from the DNA. Recorded for this sample are about 23,000 clones; 85% to 95% of them occurred a single time. Under 2% of the sample comes from the top ten.

The CDR3 goes from the cysteine to the phenylalanine over 12 residues. Of all the DNA, just the CDR3 is kept, 36 bases in frame from base 1. The germline V gene sets CDR1 to MNHEY and CDR2 to SVGAGI. V and J lose 5 bases and 2 bases, and a span of 6 bases separates them. Recombination joined TRBV6-5 with TRBJ1-1; the D segment could be TRBD1, given 5 matching bases. Sequences were derived from PBMCs, sampled approximately 38 days after intestinal transplant. This TCR came from a human patient who received an intestinal transplant, so some T cells may come from the graft donor. The CDR3 reads CASSRDNTEAFF. The nucleotide sequence is given as TGTGCCAGCAGTCGGGACAACACTGAAGCTTTCTTT.